Following are 29 T cell receptor beta chains from one sample sequenced in a study of tumor-infiltrating lymphocytes in primary liver carcinoma. Unsorted whole blood yielded the blood RNA, and germline DNA was also extracted. TCR beta cDNA was made from 500 ng total RNA with a constant-region primer. Nested multiplex PCR, run for three rounds with slightly modified ARM-PCR, yielded TCR beta libraries. A C-beta reverse primer and TRBV1-TRBV30 forward primers served in each of the first two PCR rounds, at ten to eleven cycles apiece. Each CDR3 protein gets one entry after TCRdb re-called the multiplex PCR reads with MiXCR. The data contain 190,000 or so distinct CDR3 sequences, less than 70% of them seen just once; the ten biggest clones take up 6% to 8.5%. Sequences were obtained from peripheral blood. These receptors came from an older woman with primary liver carcinoma and hepatitis B virus infection.

This clonotype was seen a few times. The genes are TRBV5-5 and TRBJ2-3; TRBD2 aligns across 12 bases. V lost 0 bases and J lost 1; bases outside the gene matches: 6. The CDR3 has 18 residues. The germline gives CDR1 SGHKS, CDR2 YYEKEE (reference sequence). The CDR3 DNA reads as TGTGCCAGCAGCTTGGCCTCTAGCGGGGGGGGAGGCACAGATACGCAGTATTTT. It is translated as CASSLASSGGGGTDTQYF.

To note about this clonotype: Compared with germline, one end of the junction differs, possibly owing to a read error. The chain links TRBV11-2 to TRBJ2-5, with D possibly matching TRBD2 (6 bases). Germline CDR1 and CDR2: SGHAT and FQNNGV. This CDR3 has 14 residues. CDR3 region: CACSPIGSKETQYF. As DNA, the CDR3 is TGTGCCTGCAGCCCGATCGGGAGCAAAGAGACCCAGTACTTC.

Of note for this clonotype: The junction does not match germline at one end; this may be a read error. The chain employs TRBV11-2 and TRBJ1-2; 9 bases fit TRBD1. Germline-derived CDR1 and CDR2 are SGHAT and FQNNGV. The CDR3 has 15 residues. CDR3 nucleotide sequence: TGCGCCAGCAGCTTAGTCGGGACAGGGAGGACTGGCTACACCTTC. Translated: CASSLVGTGRTGYTF.

The rearrangement uses TRBV1 and TRBJ2-7; TRBD2 reflects the table's D call only, with no check against the DNA. TRBV1 is designated a pseudogene. The CDR3 has 18 residues. This chain's CDR3 is CTSRRTDLLPYRHLGQYF. CDR3 nucleotides: TGCACCAGCAGACGGACTGATCTCCTCCCCTATCGACACCTAGGGCAGTACTTC.

V gene TRBV6-1 combines with J gene TRBJ2-3, with 12 bases lining up with TRBD2. Looked up from germline, CDR1 is MNHNS and CDR2 is SASEGT. CDR3 size: 16 residues. Trimming cost V 8 bases and J 10 bases; bases outside gene matches: 16. CDR3 sequence reads: CASALGASGRVDAQYF. The CDR3 DNA reads TGTGCCAGCGCCCTAGGGGCTAGCGGGAGGGTTGATGCGCAGTATTTT.

The chain couples TRBV7-8 to TRBJ2-7; 11 positions agree with TRBD2. J gave up 1 base and V 5 bases, and 4 bases lay outside the gene matches. This CDR3 is built from 15 residues. Germline CDR1 SGHVS, CDR2 FQNEAQ. The CDR3 spells CASSAGTSGSYEQYF. The DNA for the CDR3 is TGTGCCAGCAGCGCCGGGACTAGCGGTTCCTACGAGCAGTACTTC.

Note on this clonotype: A read error may account for a junction end that differs from germline. CDR3 protein: CASSGDSAIYAYTF. The CDR3 nucleotides read TGTGCCAGCAGCGGGGACAGTGCCATCTATGCCTACACCTTC. The chain couples TRBV11-2 to TRBJ1-2; TRBD1 agrees at 7 bases. This CDR3 has 14 residues. From germline, CDR1 is SGHAT and CDR2 FQNNGV.

This clonotype has more than one count but fewer than ten. This may come from a read error, since a much larger clone is one base off. This CDR3 is missing its conserved last phenylalanine or tryptophan, likely due to a read error. The rearrangement joins TRBV11-2 to TRBJ1-1; 7 bases line up with TRBD1. The ends lost 2 bases at V and 3 bases at J; junction bases unmatched: 3. Per germline, CDR1 SGHAT and CDR2 FQNNGV. The CDR3 has 14 amino acids. The CDR3 DNA sequence: TGTGCCAGCAGCTTAATACAGGGGTACACTGAAGCTTTCTCT. This encodes CASSLIQGYTEAFS.

A few counts support this clonotype. No conserved phenylalanine or tryptophan is present at the end of the CDR3, so a read error is the likely explanation. This chain joins TRBV11-2 and TRBJ2-7, with TRBD2 identical over 8 bases. V was clipped by 6 bases and J by 0 bases; unmatched bases: 7. Germline V gene lookup returns CDR1 SGHAT and CDR2 FQNNGV. There are 15 residues in the CDR3. The CDR3 DNA reads TGTGCCAGCAGTCCCTCGGCGGGGGGCTCCTACGAGCAGTACTTA. This gives the protein CASSPSAGGSYEQYL.

Remarks on this clonotype: A single base separates this from a much larger clone, so it may be a read error. The genes are TRBV12-3 or TRBV12-4 and TRBJ2-7; D remains unclear. Trimming shortened V by 6 bases and J by 0 bases, and 15 bases separated the two germline ends. The CDR3 covers 15 residues. CDR3 DNA sequence: TGTGCCAGCAGCCCCACTCCGGAGAGCTCCTACGAGCAGTACTTC. Protein product: CASSPTPESSYEQYF.

Points on this clonotype: Relative to the germline gene, one junction end is altered; a read error may explain this. The chain joins TRBV7-9 to TRBJ1-2; 7 bases map to TRBD1. Germline-derived CDR1 and CDR2 are SEHNR and FQNEAQ (reference sequence). CDR3 length: 14 amino acids. The CDR3 DNA reads TGTGTCAGCAGCTTAGGGGGCAGTAACTATGGCTACACCTTC. Protein product: CVSSLGGSNYGYTF.

A word on this clonotype: Germline is not matched at one junction end, which may reflect a read error. The chain has TRBV5-4 and TRBJ2-1, with 9 bases aligning to TRBD2. The CDR3 length is 16 residues. Germline assignment: CDR1 SGHNT and CDR2 YYREEE (reference sequence). CDR3 bases: TGTGCCAGCAGCATGAAGCTGGCGGGAGGGTACAATGAGCACTTCTTC. Its translation: CASSMKLAGGYNEHFF.

CDR3 region: CSARVPGEMNTEAFF. Written as DNA, the CDR3 is TGCAGTGCTAGAGTCCCTGGGGAGATGAACACTGAAGCTTTCTTT. The chain links TRBV20-1 to TRBJ1-1; D remains ambiguous. The CDR3 sequence is 15 residues long. Germline CDR1 is DFQATT and CDR2 is SNEGSKA (reference sequence). Between the trimmed V and J ends, which lost 1 base and 0 bases, there was a span of 12 bases.

As for this clonotype: This may be a read error, as it is one base from a much larger clone. The chain combines TRBV4-1 with TRBJ2-5; TRBD1 aligns across 8 bases. Germline V gene sequence: CDR1 MGHRA, CDR2 YSYEKL. Trimming took 3 bases from V and 5 from J; bases not matched to a gene: 14. This CDR3 spans 17 amino acids. CDR3 residues: CASSQTPYAGGAETQYF. The CDR3 DNA sequence: TGCGCCAGCAGCCAGACACCCTACGCAGGGGGCGCGGAGACCCAGTACTTC.

In the case of this clonotype: One junction end does not reproduce the germline sequence, and a read error may be involved. The rearrangement links TRBV2 to TRBJ2-2, with D maybe TRBD1 (6 bases). Germline CDR1 and CDR2: SNHLY and FYNNEI. The length of the CDR3 is 15 residues. The CDR3 nucleotides read TGTGCCAACAGTGACGAGCAGGGGAATGCCGGGGAACTGTTTTTT. This sequence encodes CANSDEQGNAGELFF. The whole variable domain, filled in from reference TRBV2 and TRBJ2-2, reads EPEVTQTPSHQVTQMGQEVILRCVPISNHLYFYWYRQILGQKVEFLVSFYNNEISEKSEIFDDQFSVERPDGSNFTLKIRSTKLEDSAMYFCANSDEQGNAGELFFGEGSRLTVL.

This clonotype was seen at least ten times. The chain has TRBV11-2 and TRBJ2-5; the D is unclear. Trimming stripped 1 base from V and 1 base from J, with 13 bases between. Germline CDR1 and CDR2: SGHAT and FQNNGV. The CDR3 runs 16 residues. CDR3 amino acids: CASSLVPRAPQETQYF. The CDR3 DNA reads TGTGCCAGCAGCTTAGTGCCCCGGGCGCCCCAAGAGACCCAGTACTTC.

Remarks on this clonotype: The germline gene is not matched at one end of the junction; a read error may be the cause. The chain links TRBV11-2 to TRBJ2-1; 8 bases fit TRBD2. The V gene's germline CDR1 is SGHAT and CDR2 FQNNGV. The CDR3 spans 18 residues. CDR3 sequence (DNA): TGTGGCAGCAGTTTAGTTAGATCCCTAGCGGGCGCCTACAATGAGCAGTTCTTC. Its translation: CGSSLVRSLAGAYNEQFF.

This clonotype was recorded once. This sequence joins TRBV6-5 and TRBJ2-1; TRBD1 agrees at 9 bases. CDR1 MNHEY and CDR2 SVGAGI come from the germline V gene. This CDR3 has 14 residues. Trimming took 10 bases from V and 3 from J; bases not matched to a gene: 7. This CDR3 is CANRGQGGYNEQFF. The CDR3 DNA reads TGTGCCAACAGGGGACAGGGTGGCTACAATGAGCAGTTCTTC.

A note on this clonotype: Sequence at one end of the junction differs from germline and may be a read error. The V gene is TRBV11-2, the J gene TRBJ2-5; TRBD2 matches 8 bases. Germline V gene data show CDR1 as SGHAT and CDR2 as FQNNGV. The CDR3 spans 16 residues. CDR3 nucleotide sequence: TGTGCCAGCAGCTTAGGATCAGCTAGCGGGCAAGAGACCCACTACTTC. Amino acid sequence: CASSLGSASGQETHYF.

This clonotype came up many times. This sequence joins TRBV12-3 or TRBV12-4 and TRBJ2-5; perhaps TRBD2 as D (7 bases). The CDR3 spans 15 residues. Trimming cost V 3 bases and J 1 base, with 12 bases left between them. DNA of the CDR3: TGTGCCAGCAGTTTTAGGGGGGGCGGCCAAGAGACCCAGTACTTC. It yields the protein CASSFRGGGQETQYF.

Concerning this clonotype itself: The CDR3 ends on some other residue instead of the conserved phenylalanine or tryptophan, so this is likely a read error. V and J are TRBV28 and TRBJ2-7, with TRBD2 matching over 13 bases. Germline V gene sequence: CDR1 MDHEN, CDR2 SYDVKM. This CDR3 region has 15 residues. V lost 4 bases, J lost 3 bases, and 3 bases stayed unmatched. The CDR3 DNA reads TGTGCCAGCAGTTCCCGACTAGCGGGGGGCTACGAGCAGTACATC. The encoded protein is CASSSRLAGGYEQYI.

This clonotype occurred a few times. J is TRBJ2-1 and V is TRBV13; TRBD2 aligns across 8 bases. There are 17 residues in the CDR3. The V gene end was trimmed by 8 bases and the J gene end by 3 bases; junction bases not matched to a gene: 15. CDR1 PRHDT and CDR2 FYEKMQ come from the germline V gene (reference sequence). CDR3 sequence reads: CASGRSQREINYNEQFF. As DNA, the CDR3 is TGTGCCAGCGGCCGTTCCCAGCGGGAGATAAACTACAATGAGCAGTTCTTC.

For this clonotype: Without the conserved terminal phenylalanine or tryptophan, this CDR3 likely stems from a read error. The chain is built from TRBV11-3 and TRBJ1-3; tentatively, D is TRBD1 (6 bases). V was shortened by 5 bases and J by 4 bases, with 15 bases between the two germline ends. Germline V gene lookup returns CDR1 SGHNT and CDR2 YENEEA. The CDR3 totals 15 residues. The DNA of the CDR3 is TGTGCCAGCAGCCGCACGACAGGAGGAGGAAACACCATATATCAT. Protein sequence: CASSRTTGGGNTIYH.

Details on this clonotype: One base away lies a much larger clone, so this may be a sequencing read error. V is TRBV12-5 and J is TRBJ2-2; no reliable D call. The ends were cut back, 1 base at V and 5 bases at J, with 2 bases in the middle. CDR3 length: 12 amino acids. Germline CDR1 and CDR2: LGHNT and FRNRAP. CDR3 residues: CASGLDTGELFF. In DNA form, the CDR3 reads TGTGCTAGTGGTTTGGATACCGGGGAGCTGTTTTTT.

The chain employs TRBV6-2 or TRBV6-3 and TRBJ2-3, with 9 nucleotides matching TRBD2. The CDR3 runs 14 residues. Germline-derived CDR1 and CDR2 are MNHEY and SVGEGT. V shed 9 bases, J shed 8 bases, and the junction held 12 bases outside the gene matches. The CDR3 loop is CASRLAGDMGTQYF. DNA for the CDR3: TGTGCCAGTAGATTAGCGGGAGATATGGGTACGCAGTATTTT.

The table lists this clonotype with a few counts. The chain employs TRBV7-8 and TRBJ2-5; 7 nucleotides line up with TRBD2. The CDR3 contains 16 residues. From germline, CDR1 is SGHVS and CDR2 FQNEAQ. V lost 4 bases and J lost 4; bases outside the gene matches: 12. CDR3: CASSSTRLTGGETQYF. Here the CDR3 DNA reads TGTGCCAGCAGCTCGACACGACTAACGGGAGGAGAGACCCAGTACTTC.

This clonotype was detected many times. This sequence joins TRBV6-6 and TRBJ1-5, with TRBD1 matching 10 bases. Germline loops: CDR1 MNHNY, CDR2 SVGAGI (reference sequence). Trimming at V came to 6 bases and at J to 7 bases, leaving 3 bases not matched to a gene. The CDR3 is made up of 13 amino acids. DNA of the CDR3: TGTGCCAGCAGGACAGGGGGCGGGCAGCCCCAGCATTTT. This sequence encodes CASRTGGGQPQHF.

Worth noting for this clonotype: A read error may account for a junction end that differs from germline. The rearrangement links TRBV5-1 to TRBJ2-1; perhaps TRBD2 as D (5 bases). This CDR3 spans 16 amino acids. Germline V lookup: CDR1 SGHRS, CDR2 YFSETQ. The DNA for the CDR3 is TGCGCCAGCAGCACGGCTACTAGTGATGTCTACAATGAGCATTTCTTC. This sequence encodes CASSTATSDVYNEHFF.

V gene TRBV11-2 combines with J gene TRBJ2-1; 8 bases are shared with TRBD2. The DNA end is more similar to TRBJ2-7, so the J call may be wrong. The CDR3 is 17 residues long. The germline V gene has CDR1 SGHAT and CDR2 FQNNGV. As DNA, the CDR3 is TGTGCCAGCAGCGACGGGACTAGTGGGAGGTCCTACAATGCGCAGTACTTC. It specifies CASSDGTSGRSYNAQYF.